This TCR beta chain originates from a study of PD-L1 blockade in urothelial cancer (dated by TCRdb to the late 2010s). About the investigation overall: Every patient began therapy around 2014 and was given atezolizumab 1,200 mg intravenously every 3 weeks. About nine tenths of the roughly 29 patients were males with bladder-origin urothelial cancer, and about 60% of the 29 reported a prior smoking history. Patients had an ECOG performance status of 0 or 1 and had received between 0 and 3 prior chemotherapy regimens. Blood samples were analyzed at 3 weeks after treatment start (second dose) and at 6 weeks after treatment start. Blood samples gave a median of 141,255 T cells and under 85,000 unique TCRs, with a median clonality of approximately 0.08. Somatic, immune and clinical correlates of response to PD-L1 blockade with atezolizumab in urothelial cancer were the focus of an exploratory multi-omic analysis. TCR sequencing covered pretreatment tumor samples and matched, serially collected peripheral blood taken before and after atezolizumab treatment. Durable clinical benefit was defined as progression-free survival longer than 6 months, and TCR features were also tested against progression-free and overall survival. In the same patients, pretreatment tumors underwent whole exome sequencing and RNA sequencing in addition to TCR sequencing. Nine patients achieved durable clinical benefit and 20 did not. Over 28 patients had pretreatment blood TCR-seq, 24 had at least one posttreatment blood collection, and 24 had tumor TCR-seq. Overall study results and their limits: Because of the small sample size (n ≈ 27) and the many exploratory analyses performed, the results are intended to be regarded as hypothesis-generating. Improved progression-free and overall survival was associated with having pretreatment peripheral blood TCR clonality below the median. At 3 weeks after the start of treatment, tumor-associated TCR clones in peripheral blood had expanded more in patients with durable benefit (n ≈ 20, p = 0.022).

The intended sense of this specimen's time point label: pretreatment peripheral blood. The cohort included some 30 patients with locally advanced or metastatic urothelial carcinoma who were treated at Memorial Sloan Kettering on a trial protocol. Peripheral blood mononuclear cells were collected from each patient pretreatment and during treatment, giving between 1 and 8 total time points per patient. The Qiagen DNeasy Blood extraction kit was used to purify genomic DNA from total PBMCs and from tumor samples. Collected pretreatment and during treatment, PBMCs were isolated and stored as previously described. Synthetic TCR analog templates were spiked into each PCR so that absolute template abundance could be estimated from read counts. The immunoSEQ assay used bias-controlled V and J gene primers to amplify TCRbeta CDR3 regions from genomic DNA. Sequencing of rearranged TCRbeta segments was performed at approximately 20X coverage. On the authors' methods: Clustering was used to correct sequencing errors, and CDR3s were annotated against IMGT to assign V, D and J genes. Out-of-frame and stop-codon sequences were excluded, and only productive TCRbeta rearrangements were used in downstream analyses. Clonality was calculated as one minus the Shannon entropy normalized by the log of the number of unique productive sequences. Fisher's exact test with Benjamini-Hochberg correction, using a cutoff of adjusted p below 0.01, was how clones that differed between time points or between blood and tumor were identified. TCRdb retrieved this table from immuneACCESS and kept in-frame rearrangements only. Not all clones are present; in checked studies, unresolved V genes account for under half, and no reason is known for the remainder. V, J and clone size derive from that table, while D and trimming were established from the DNA sequence. Recorded for this sample are tens of thousands of clones; 90% of them occurred a single time. Of the sample, roughly 4.7% falls within the top ten clones.

A word on this clone: There is no known antigen for this receptor. No base-level quality is on record; no much larger clone is a single base apart.

From its cysteine to its phenylalanine, the CDR3 spans 17 amino acids. Just CDR3 DNA is preserved here, 51 bases in frame from base 1. CDR1 and CDR2, looked up from the germline V gene (reference sequence), are SEHNR and FQNEAQ. Trimmed from V: 4 bases; trimmed from J: 1 base; junction bases lacking a gene match: 7. The sequence was collected from a man between 65 and 85 years old with urothelial cancer. The sequences come from PBMCs, collected around atezolizumab (anti-PD-L1) treatment. The chain is made from TRBV7-9 and TRBJ2-2; a stretch of 9 junction bases matches TRBD2. The CDR3 region reads CASSSTKTSGNTGELFF. The nucleotides are TGTGCCAGCAGCTCCACGAAGACTAGCGGGAACACCGGGGAGCTGTTTTTT.